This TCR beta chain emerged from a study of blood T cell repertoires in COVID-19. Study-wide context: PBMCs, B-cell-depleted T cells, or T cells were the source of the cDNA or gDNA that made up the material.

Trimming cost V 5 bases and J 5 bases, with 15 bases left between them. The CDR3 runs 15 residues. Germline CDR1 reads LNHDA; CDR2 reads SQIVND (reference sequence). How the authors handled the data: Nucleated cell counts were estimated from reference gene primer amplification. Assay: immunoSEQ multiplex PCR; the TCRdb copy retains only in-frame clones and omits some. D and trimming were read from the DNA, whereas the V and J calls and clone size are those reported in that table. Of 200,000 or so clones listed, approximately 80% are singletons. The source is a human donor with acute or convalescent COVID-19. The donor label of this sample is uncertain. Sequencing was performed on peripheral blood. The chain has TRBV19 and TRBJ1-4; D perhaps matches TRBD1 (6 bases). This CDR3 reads CASSPRTQGNEKLFF. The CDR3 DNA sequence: TGTGCCAGTAGTCCTCGGACCCAGGGGAATGAAAAACTGTTTTTT. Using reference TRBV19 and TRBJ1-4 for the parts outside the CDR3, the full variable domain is DGGITQSPKYLFRKEGQNVTLSCEQNLNHDAMYWYRQDPGQGLRLIYYSQIVNDFQKGDIAEGYSVSREKKESFPLTVTSAQKNPTAFYLCASSPRTQGNEKLFFGSGTQLSVL.